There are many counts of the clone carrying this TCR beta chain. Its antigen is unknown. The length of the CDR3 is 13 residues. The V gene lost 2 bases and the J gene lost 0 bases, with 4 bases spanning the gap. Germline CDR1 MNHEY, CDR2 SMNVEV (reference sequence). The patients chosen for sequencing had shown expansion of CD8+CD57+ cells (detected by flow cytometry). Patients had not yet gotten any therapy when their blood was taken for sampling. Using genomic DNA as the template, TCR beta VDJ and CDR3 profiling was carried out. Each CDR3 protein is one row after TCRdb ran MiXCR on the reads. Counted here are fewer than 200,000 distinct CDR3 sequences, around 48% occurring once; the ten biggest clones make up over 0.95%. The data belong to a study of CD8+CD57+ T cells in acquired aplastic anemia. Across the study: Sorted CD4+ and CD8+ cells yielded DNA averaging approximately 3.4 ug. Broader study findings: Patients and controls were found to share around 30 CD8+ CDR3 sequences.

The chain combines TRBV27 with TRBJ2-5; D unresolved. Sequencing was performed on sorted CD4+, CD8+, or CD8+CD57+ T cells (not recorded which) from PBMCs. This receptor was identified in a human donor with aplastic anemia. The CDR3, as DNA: TGTGCCAGCAGTTTAGTATACCAAGAGACCCAGTACTTC. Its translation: CASSLVYQETQYF.